Shown below are 22 T cell receptor beta chains from a single sample sequenced in a study of blood T cell repertoires in COVID-19 (dated by TCRdb to 2020 to 2022). The library was built by means of the immunoSEQ multiplex PCR assay. TCRdb took over this immuneACCESS table, retaining in-frame rearrangements with V and J assigned. Such tables are incomplete; in checked studies, under half of the missing clones stem from an unresolved V gene, and the remainder is unexplained. Recorded for this sample are about 70,000 clones; around 75% of them occurred a single time. In total, the top ten clones hold around 20% of the sample. Material: peripheral blood. These receptors came from a man between 65 and 80 years old with acute or convalescent COVID-19.

V and J are TRBV5-1 and TRBJ2-2, with TRBD1 matching over 7 bases. Germline V CDR1 and CDR2: SGHRS, YFSETQ. The ends lost 4 bases at V and 5 bases at J; junction bases unmatched: 8. The CDR3 has 15 residues. DNA of the CDR3: TGCGCCAGCAGCCCCGAGGGGGCTCCTACCGGGGAGCTGTTTTTT. It encodes CASSPEGAPTGELFF.

The chain links TRBV19 to TRBJ2-3; D is ambiguous. The CDR3 consists of 14 residues. The germline V gene has CDR1 LNHDA and CDR2 SQIVND (reference sequence). Trimming shortened V by 4 bases and J by 6 bases, and 14 bases separated the two germline ends. The CDR3 protein is CASSRIPIADTQYF. The CDR3 DNA is TGTGCCAGTAGTAGGATCCCTATAGCCGATACGCAGTATTTT.

This chain joins TRBV29-1 and TRBJ1-4, with 9 positions matching TRBD1. The V gene's germline CDR1 is SQVTM and CDR2 ANQGSEA. The V gene end was trimmed by 6 bases and the J gene end by 7 bases; junction bases not matched to a gene: 3. The length of the CDR3 is 12 residues. CDR3 DNA: TGCAGCGTGCTGACAGGGGGTGAAAAACTGTTTTTT. Protein product: CSVLTGGEKLFF. Supplemented by reference TRBV29-1 and TRBJ1-4, the full variable domain reads SAVISQKPSRDICQRGTSLTIQCQVDSQVTMMFWYRQQPGQSLTLIATANQGSEATYESGFVIDKFPISRPNLTFSTLTVSNMSPEDSSIYLCSVLTGGEKLFFGSGTQLSVL.

This chain links TRBV19 with TRBJ1-1; TRBD1 might be the D (6 bases). The CDR3 runs 18 residues. Germline CDR1 reads LNHDA; CDR2 reads SQIVND (reference sequence). Trimming cost V 3 bases and J 5 bases, with 25 bases left between them. The CDR3 spells CASSIGFVGRGGDTEAFF. In nucleotides, the CDR3 is TGTGCCAGTAGTATTGGTTTTGTGGGTAGGGGGGGAGATACTGAAGCTTTCTTT.

This chain uses TRBV18 with TRBJ2-1; D is uncertain. Trimming took off 4 bases at V and 3 bases at J, with 10 bases between the two ends. The germline V gene has CDR1 KGHSH and CDR2 LQKENI. The CDR3 runs to 14 residues. CDR3 sequence (DNA): TGTGCCAGCTCACAGCTCGAACGCTACAATGAGCAGTTCTTC. Its protein is CASSQLERYNEQFF.

This clone appeared once. The chain is built from TRBV11-1 and TRBJ2-1; 8 nucleotides line up with TRBD2. The V and J ends lost 1 base and 4 bases, in that order; junction bases with no gene match: 6. This CDR3 region has 16 residues. Germline lookup yields CDR1 SGHAT and CDR2 FQDESV (reference sequence). This chain's CDR3 is CASSLDLAGLYNEQFF. CDR3 DNA sequence: TGTGCCAGCAGCTTAGATCTAGCGGGCCTATACAATGAGCAGTTCTTC. Looking up the rest from reference TRBV11-1 and TRBJ2-1 gives the full variable domain: EAEVAQSPRYKITEKSQAVAFWCDPISGHATLYWYRQILGQGPELLVQFQDESVVDDSQLPKDRFSAERLKGVDSTLKIQPAELGDSAMYLCASSLDLAGLYNEQFFGPGTRLTVL.

This clone turned up a few times. The genes are TRBV10-2 and TRBJ2-2; a possible D gene is TRBD1 (5 bases). The CDR3 is made up of 12 amino acids. Per germline, CDR1 WSHSY and CDR2 SAAADI. V shed 8 bases and J shed 3 bases, with 7 bases lying between them. As DNA, the CDR3 is TGCGCCAGCGTCAGGGACACCGGGGAGCTGTTTTTT. It specifies CASVRDTGELFF.

The chain uses TRBV19 and TRBJ1-5; D is ambiguous. Germline assignment: CDR1 LNHDA and CDR2 SQIVND (reference sequence). CDR3 length: 16 amino acids. Trimming removed 3 bases from V and 2 bases from J, with 14 bases in between. In DNA form, the CDR3 reads TGTGCCAGTAGTATGTATTCCGGGGAGGGCAATCAGCCCCAGCATTTT. It is translated as CASSMYSGEGNQPQHF. Looking up the rest from reference TRBV19 and TRBJ1-5 gives the full variable domain: DGGITQSPKYLFRKEGQNVTLSCEQNLNHDAMYWYRQDPGQGLRLIYYSQIVNDFQKGDIAEGYSVSREKKESFPLTVTSAQKNPTAFYLCASSMYSGEGNQPQHFGDGTRLSIL.

V is TRBV19 and J is TRBJ2-5, with D perhaps matching TRBD1 (7 bases). Germline CDR1 LNHDA, CDR2 SQIVND (reference sequence). Trimming left V 6 bases short and J 5 bases short, with 16 bases between. This CDR3 comprises 14 residues. The CDR3 region has the DNA TGTGCCAGTAGCGCAGGGGGGCTCCTGGAGACCCAGTACTTC. As protein: CASSAGGLLETQYF. The full variable domain, with the rest looked up from reference TRBV19 and TRBJ2-5, is DGGITQSPKYLFRKEGQNVTLSCEQNLNHDAMYWYRQDPGQGLRLIYYSQIVNDFQKGDIAEGYSVSREKKESFPLTVTSAQKNPTAFYLCASSAGGLLETQYFGPGTRLLVL.

This chain links TRBV5-1 with TRBJ1-4, with D maybe TRBD1 (5 bases). V was cut by 0 bases and J by 4 bases, with 10 bases left in between. CDR1 is SGHRS, CDR2 YFSETQ, per germline. The CDR3 spans 15 residues. The CDR3 coding sequence is TGCGCCAGCAGCTTGGGGGGCGATTATAATGAAAAACTGTTTTTT. Its translation is CASSLGGDYNEKLFF.

V is TRBV6-5 and J is TRBJ2-3; maybe TRBD2 (6 bases). CDR1 MNHEY and CDR2 SVGAGI come from the germline V gene. The V and J ends lost 7 bases and 0 bases respectively, with 14 bases between them. The length of the CDR3 is 15 residues. CDR3 in amino acids: CASKKGGVSTDTQYF. DNA for the CDR3: TGTGCCAGCAAGAAGGGCGGGGTAAGCACAGATACGCAGTATTTT.

The CDR3 is CASSLRDTQYF. The CDR3 nucleotides read TGTGCCAGCAGCTTACGAGATACGCAGTATTTT. V usage is TRBV11-1 and J usage is TRBJ2-3; D gene unclear. The CDR3 contains 11 residues. CDR1 is SGHAT and CDR2 is FQDESV in the germline V gene (reference sequence). The V end lost 2 bases, the J end lost 5 bases, and 2 bases lay between the germline ends. Drawing the rest from reference TRBV11-1 and TRBJ2-3, the complete variable domain is EAEVAQSPRYKITEKSQAVAFWCDPISGHATLYWYRQILGQGPELLVQFQDESVVDDSQLPKDRFSAERLKGVDSTLKIQPAELGDSAMYLCASSLRDTQYFGPGTRLTVL.

V and J are TRBV7-2 and TRBJ2-7; TRBD2 matches at 9 bases. CDR3 size: 15 residues. Trimming cost V 5 bases and J 2 bases; bases outside gene matches: 7. Germline V lookup: CDR1 SGHTA, CDR2 FQGNSA. DNA of the CDR3: TGTGCCAGCAGCAGTAGCGGGAGTGGCCCCTACGAGCAGTACTTC. It is translated as CASSSSGSGPYEQYF.

The chain uses TRBV6-5 and TRBJ2-5, with 7 bases identical to TRBD1. From germline, CDR1 is MNHEY and CDR2 SVGAGI. V lost 6 bases to trimming and J lost 5 bases; unmatched junction nucleotides: 0. This CDR3 spans 11 amino acids. The CDR3 sequence is CASRQGETQYF. The CDR3, as DNA: TGTGCCAGCAGACAGGGGGAGACCCAGTACTTC.

This clone was counted only a few times. The V and J genes are TRBV15 and TRBJ2-3, with D possibly TRBD2 on 6 matching bases. The V end was cut by 0 bases, the J end by 6 bases, with 10 bases between. CDR3 length: 14 amino acids. Germline loops: CDR1 LNHNV, CDR2 YYDKDF (reference sequence). The CDR3 loop is CATSREGGWDTQYF. The DNA of the CDR3 is TGTGCCACCAGCAGAGAAGGAGGGTGGGATACGCAGTATTTT.

The chain carries TRBV5-1 and TRBJ2-7; D gene ambiguous. CDR3 length equals 13 residues. V was shortened by 0 bases and J by 5 bases, with 9 bases between the two germline ends. Germline loops: CDR1 SGHRS, CDR2 YFSETQ. The CDR3 loop reads CASSLEESHEQYF. CDR3 sequence (DNA): TGCGCCAGCAGCTTGGAGGAGAGCCACGAGCAGTACTTC.

The J gene is TRBJ1-1, the V gene TRBV6-6; D uncertain. Per germline, CDR1 MNHNY and CDR2 SVGAGI (reference sequence). This CDR3 region has 13 residues. V lost 6 bases, J lost 7 bases, and 15 bases lay in between. CDR3 nucleotide sequence: TGTGCCAGCAGCACCGACTTGCGCTATGAAGCTTTCTTT. Translated, it gives CASSTDLRYEAFF.

V and J are TRBV6-5 and TRBJ2-1; a possible D gene is TRBD2 (6 bases). CDR3 length: 15 residues. V lost 5 bases and J lost 4, with 15 bases in between. Germline CDR1 and CDR2: MNHEY and SVGAGI. CDR3 DNA: TGTGCCAGCAGTCCCGGAGGGACGGCGTACAATGAGCAGTTCTTC. This encodes CASSPGGTAYNEQFF.

CDR3 sequence (DNA): TGCGCCAGCAGCCCCAGGACGGAGGGTTCACCCCTCCACTTT. This translates into CASSPRTEGSPLHF. This chain links TRBV4-1 with TRBJ1-6; D not resolved. Trimming removed 4 bases at V and 9 bases at J, with 13 bases between. CDR1 and CDR2 (germline): MGHRA, YSYEKL. This CDR3 has 14 amino acids.

This clone was seen more than once but under ten times. The chain uses TRBV4-1 and TRBJ2-3; TRBD1 agrees at 7 bases. Germline lookup yields CDR1 MGHRA and CDR2 YSYEKL. Trimming removed 3 bases from V and 2 bases from J; junction bases left unmatched: 8. The CDR3 has 16 amino acids. The CDR3 nucleotides read TGCGCCAGCAGCCACCGCCGGGACAGCTCCACAGATACGCAGTATTTT. Protein sequence: CASSHRRDSSTDTQYF.

This clone was detected once. The V gene is TRBV9, the J gene TRBJ1-2; 10 nucleotides match TRBD1. After removal of 3 bases from V and 3 bases from J, the junction contained 5 bases not matched to a gene. The CDR3 length is 15 residues. In germline, CDR1 is SGDLS, CDR2 YYNGEE. The CDR3 DNA reads TGTGCCAGCAGCGCGTTGGACAGGGGGGACTATGGCTACACCTTC. Protein product: CASSALDRGDYGYTF.

The chain recombines TRBV28 with TRBJ2-7; tentatively, D is TRBD1 (5 bases). This CDR3 comprises 14 residues. Germline V lookup: CDR1 MDHEN, CDR2 SYDVKM. V lost 2 bases and J 1 base, leaving 9 bases between the germline ends. The CDR3 is CASSLQGKSYEQYF. The CDR3, as DNA: TGTGCCAGCAGTTTACAGGGCAAGTCCTACGAGCAGTACTTC.